In this sample, the clone carrying this TCR beta chain turned up a few times. Its antigen is unknown. It was template switching that added a universal primer site, and there were unique molecular identifiers on the cDNA. Via MiXCR, TCRdb re-called the 5' RACE reads, giving one row per CDR3 protein. The table lists 750,000 to 950,000 distinct CDR3 sequences, roughly an eighth of them singletons. The sample is drawn from a study of identical twins. The germline V gene has CDR1 SNHLY and CDR2 FYNNEI. The CDR3 length is 14 residues. V was trimmed by 0 bases and J by 2 bases, leaving 5 bases between them. Study results and limitations: The study based its conclusions on cross-sectional statistical analysis and did not follow the same donors. Twin pairs' shared out-of-frame alpha sequences were enriched in low generation probability. In zero-insertion analyses, partial confounding could arise from invariant MAIT and iNKT cells.

The sample also formed part of further work on yellow fever vaccine responses in identical twins.

Sequenced input: PBMCs. The V call is TRBV2, the J call TRBJ1-5; D ambiguous. The source is a woman aged 18-29 years in good health. In nucleotides, the CDR3 is TGTGCCAGCAGTGAAGCGTCGGGCAATCAGCCCCAGCATTTT. It specifies CASSEASGNQPQHF.